This TCR beta chain was captured in a study of blood T cells in healthy people across ages. Through a sample-barcoded 5' primer and a J-beta primer mix, a second PCR was run for 7 to 11 cycles. MiXCR, run by TCRdb on the 5' RACE reads, gives a single entry per CDR3 protein. This sample carries 800,000 or so distinct CDR3 sequences, about half of them seen once, and the ten largest clones take 15% to 20%. The CDR3 runs to 15 residues. The junction had 13 bases not matched to a gene; V was cut back by 6 bases and J by 8 bases. The chain couples TRBV12-3 or TRBV12-4 to TRBJ2-1; 7 bases agree with TRBD2. Sequencing input: blood. The receptor was derived from an elderly man in good health. The CDR3 DNA follows: TGTGCCAGCAGCCGGACTAGAAGGGGAGTCGATGAGCAGTTCTTC. It is translated as CASSRTRRGVDEQFF.